Listed below are T cell receptor beta chains from one sample, sequenced in a study of CD8 T cells in ankylosing spondylitis. TCRdb re-derived calls from the 5' RACE reads in MiXCR, one entry per CDR3 protein. The data hold fewer than 180,000 distinct CDR3 sequences, with under 45% observed a single time. The sample was synovial fluid, either unsorted or a sorted T cell fraction (not recorded which). The receptors here all came from a male donor with ankylosing spondylitis. Each CDR3 is given with its conserved first and last residue. The D gene is left open where the match is weak. Only part of the rows carry a size: once, few, many, or a class if the clone is expanded.

d_gene,j_gene,abundance,v_gene,CDR3nt,CDR3aa
.,TRBJ1-1,medium-sized,TRBV5-6,TGTGCCAGCAGCTGGGCCGCGGGGACTGAAGCTTTCTTT,CASSWAAGTEAFF
.,TRBJ2-5,.,TRBV7-9,TGTGCCAGCAGCCCCCTGAACCAAGAGACCCAGTACTTC,CASSPLNQETQYF
.,TRBJ2-2,.,TRBV2,TGTGCCAGCAGTGAAGGGCTAGAATCGCCGTGGGCCGGGGAGCTGTTTTTT,CASSEGLESPWAGELFF
TRBD2,TRBJ2-7,few,TRBV4-1,TGCGCCAGCAGCCAAGTAGGACTAGCGGGAGACGAGCAGTACTTC,CASSQVGLAGDEQYF
TRBD1,TRBJ2-2,few,TRBV6-2/TRBV6-3,TGTGCCACCGTTACCGGGACAGGGGTTACCGGGGAGCTGTTTTTT,CATVTGTGVTGELFF
TRBD1,TRBJ2-7,.,TRBV12-3/TRBV12-4,TGTGCCAGCAGTCCCCAGGGACAGGGCTACGAGCAGTACTTC,CASSPQGQGYEQYF
.,TRBJ1-1,.,TRBV30,TGTGCCTGGAGTGTACTGGCCATAGCTGAAGCTTTCTTT,CAWSVLAIAEAFF
.,TRBJ2-1,.,TRBV11-2,TGTGCCAGCAGCTCACGGGGGCTACATGGTCCTAACTACAATGAGCAGTTCTTC,CASSSRGLHGPNYNEQFF
.,TRBJ1-2,.,TRBV10-3,TGTGCCATCAGTTCCCTAGAGGACTATGGCTACACCTTC,CAISSLEDYGYTF
.,TRBJ2-2,few,TRBV21-1,TGTGCCAGCAGCCAAAGGGAGGCTCTCCCCCGCAGGGAGCTGTTTTTT,CASSQREALPRRELFF
.,TRBJ2-7,.,TRBV10-2,TGCGCCAGCAGAGCCTGGGGGTACGACGAGCAGTACTTC,CASRAWGYDEQYF
.,TRBJ2-3,.,TRBV19,TGTGCCAGTAGTATTGTCCCCGGTGGAGGGAGCACAGATACGCAGTATTTT,CASSIVPGGGSTDTQYF
TRBD2,TRBJ2-1,.,TRBV29-1,TGCAGCGTTGAAGAACGGACTAGCGGTTACAATGAGCAGTTCTTC,CSVEERTSGYNEQFF
TRBD2,TRBJ2-2,.,TRBV27,TGTGCCAGCAGTCCATTAGCGGGATTGGGCACCGGGGAGCTGTTTTTT,CASSPLAGLGTGELFF
TRBD1,TRBJ1-1,once,TRBV27,TGTGCCAGCAGTACCTACCGGGACAGGAACACTGAAGCTTTCTTT,CASSTYRDRNTEAFF
TRBD2,TRBJ2-1,.,TRBV7-6,TGTGCCAGCAGCTTAGTATTGGGGCGGGAGGGCCAAGGTGAGCAGTTCTTC,CASSLVLGREGQGEQFF
.,TRBJ2-7,.,TRBV14,TGTGCCAGCAGGAGGGTGGGGTACTACGAGCAGTACTTC,CASRRVGYYEQYF
.,TRBJ2-1,.,TRBV14,TGTGCCAGCAGCCAGGAGATATGGAGCCCGACGGATTACAATGAGCAGTTCTTC,CASSQEIWSPTDYNEQFF
TRBD2,TRBJ2-5,few,TRBV12-3/TRBV12-4,TGTGCCAGCAGGCCCGGACTAGCGGGACCCAACCAAGAGACCCAGTACTTC,CASRPGLAGPNQETQYF
.,TRBJ2-7,once,TRBV21-1,TGTGCCAGCAGCAAAGCGGCACCCCAACAGTACTTC,CASSKAAPQQYF
.,TRBJ2-3,.,TRBV10-3,TGTGCCATCAGTGCGCGGGACATTGGTACGCAGTATTTT,CAISARDIGTQYF
TRBD1,TRBJ1-5,.,TRBV6-1,TGTGCCAGCAGTATGTTTCCGGGGACAGGGGAAGGGAATCAGCCCCAGCATTTT,CASSMFPGTGEGNQPQHF
.,TRBJ2-1,few,TRBV5-1,TGCGCCAGCAGCACGAAATCCGGGGTATATGAGCAGTTCTTC,CASSTKSGVYEQFF
TRBD2,TRBJ2-2,.,TRBV3-1,TGTGCCAGCAGCCCCCTGGGGAGCGGGGGGGCCTGGGACACCGGGGAGCTGTTTTTT,CASSPLGSGGAWDTGELFF
TRBD2,TRBJ2-1,.,TRBV10-3,TGTGCCATCAGTAATGGACTAGCGGCATACAATGAGCAGTTCTTC,CAISNGLAAYNEQFF
TRBD1,TRBJ1-1,.,TRBV27,TGTGCCAGCAGAGGGTTGAGGGGGCTAAAGAACACTGAAGCTTTCTTT,CASRGLRGLKNTEAFF
TRBD1,TRBJ2-7,.,TRBV5-1,TGCGCCAGCAGACGGGACAGGCGGTACGAGCAGTACTTC,CASRRDRRYEQYF
TRBD2,TRBJ2-5,few,TRBV20-1,TGCAGTGTAAATGGACTAGCGGGGGGCCGGGACTTC,CSVNGLAGGRDF
TRBD1,TRBJ2-7,many,TRBV7-9,TGTGCCAGCAGCTTAGGGACAGGGTACTACGAGCAGTACTTC,CASSLGTGYYEQYF
.,TRBJ2-5,.,TRBV2,TGTGCCAGCAGTGAGCCTGGGGGGGAGACCCAGTACTTC,CASSEPGGETQYF
TRBD2,TRBJ2-2,.,TRBV18,TGTGCCAGCTCACCGTCTTTTCTTCCTAGCGGGAGCCTGAGGGAGCTGTTTTTT,CASSPSFLPSGSLRELFF
.,TRBJ2-7,few,TRBV12-3/TRBV12-4,TGTGCCAGCAGCTATTGGACCGCCGCCAACGAGCAGTACTTC,CASSYWTAANEQYF